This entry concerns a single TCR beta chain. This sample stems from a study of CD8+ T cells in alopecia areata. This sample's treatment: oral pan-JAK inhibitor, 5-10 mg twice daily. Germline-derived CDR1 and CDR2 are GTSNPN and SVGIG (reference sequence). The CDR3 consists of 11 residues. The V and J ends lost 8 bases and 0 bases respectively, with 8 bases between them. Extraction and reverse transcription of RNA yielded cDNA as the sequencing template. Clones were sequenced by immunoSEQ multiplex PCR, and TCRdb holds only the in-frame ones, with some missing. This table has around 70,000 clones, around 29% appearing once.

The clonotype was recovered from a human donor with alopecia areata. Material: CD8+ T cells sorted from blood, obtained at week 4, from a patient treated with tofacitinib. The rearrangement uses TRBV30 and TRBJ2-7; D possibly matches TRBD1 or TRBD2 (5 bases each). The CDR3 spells CAGDGSYEQYF. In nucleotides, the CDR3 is TGTGCCGGGGACGGCTCCTACGAGCAGTACTTC.